The following is a TCR beta chain sequence with its context. At the deep level, the assay was run. Every immunoSEQ plate was one replicate of a subset's evenly spread DNA. The assay was immunoSEQ multiplex PCR, and TCRdb's table has in-frame clones only and misses some. Altogether 75,000 to 100,000 clones are present, roughly half being singletons, with the ten largest covering around 16%. Healthy HIV-negative adults without recent acute infections or vaccinations served as donors. These data are taken from a study of shared clonotypes between healthy human individuals. The CDR3 extends over 16 amino acids. Germline CDR1 is SGHRS and CDR2 is YFSETQ. The V segment lost 3 bases and the J segment 4 bases; nucleotides outside the gene matches: 7.

Sequences were obtained from PBMCs. This sequence joins TRBV5-1 and TRBJ2-3, with TRBD2 identical over 11 bases. The source of this sequence is a woman aged 40 to 50 in good health. Some clones in this sample may be carry-over from other donors' samples. The CDR3 nucleotides are TGCGCCAGCAGCTCCACCGTAGCGGGAGGGGCAGATACGCAGTATTTT. It yields the protein CASSSTVAGGADTQYF.